The sample holds a few counts of the clone carrying this TCR beta chain. Its antigen is as yet unknown. The sample is drawn from a study of identical twins. Study-level results: Instead of following the same donors, the conclusions were based on cross-sectional statistical analysis.

It was template switching that added a universal primer site, and there were unique molecular identifiers on the cDNA. From the 5' RACE reads, TCRdb called clonotypes with MiXCR, one entry per CDR3 protein. The sample has around 480,000 distinct CDR3 sequences, 14% seen once. The sample was also linked to a second study, of yellow fever vaccine responses in identical twins.

Sequencing was performed on CD4+ T cells sorted from blood. This sequence was found in a woman aged 18 to 35 in good health.

CDR3 DNA sequence: TGTGCCAGCAGCTCAGGGGACAGGGTCGCTTCAGATACGCAGTATTTT. Translated, it gives CASSSGDRVASDTQYF. This rearrangement joins TRBV7-9 to TRBJ2-3; the match to TRBD1 covers 9 bases. V lost 4 bases to trimming and J lost 4 bases; unmatched junction nucleotides: 9. The CDR3 extends over 16 amino acids. The germline V gene encodes CDR1 SEHNR and CDR2 FQNEAQ (reference sequence).